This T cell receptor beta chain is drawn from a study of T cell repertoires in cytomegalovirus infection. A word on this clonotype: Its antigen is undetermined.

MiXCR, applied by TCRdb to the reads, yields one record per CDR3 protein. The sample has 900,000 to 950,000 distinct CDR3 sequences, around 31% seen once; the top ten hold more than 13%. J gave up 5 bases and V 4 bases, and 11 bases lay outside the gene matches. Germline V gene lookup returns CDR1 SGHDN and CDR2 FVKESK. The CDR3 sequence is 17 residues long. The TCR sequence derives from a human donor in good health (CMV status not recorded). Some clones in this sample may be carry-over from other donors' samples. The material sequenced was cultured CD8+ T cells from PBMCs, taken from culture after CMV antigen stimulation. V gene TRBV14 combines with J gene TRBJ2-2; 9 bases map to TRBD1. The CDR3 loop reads CASSRLQGAARTGELFF. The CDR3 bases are TGTGCCAGCAGCCGCCTACAGGGGGCCGCTCGAACCGGGGAGCTGTTTTTT.